This paragraph covers one T cell receptor (beta chain) sequence. These data belong to a study of blood T cell repertoires in COVID-19. On the study more broadly: Material from acute and convalescent COVID-19 was sourced from the United States, Italy and Spain.

This CDR3 region has 13 residues. Germline loops: CDR1 LNHDA, CDR2 SQIVND (reference sequence). After removal of 11 bases from V and 10 bases from J, the junction contained 11 bases not matched to a gene. Here immunoSEQ multiplex PCR was the method, and the copy in TCRdb shows in-frame clones only, minus some. The sample lists more than 25,000 clones; 75% to 85% were seen once. Sequences were obtained from peripheral blood. The sequence was obtained from a man in his 60s with active COVID-19. The chain combines TRBV19 with TRBJ2-1, with 10 bases that match TRBD2. CDR3 DNA: TGTGCCTCTCTCGGGCTAGCGGGAGTAGAGCAGTTCTTC. Amino acids: CASLGLAGVEQFF.